This passage covers 23 T cell receptor beta chains from one sample sequenced in a study of cytomegalovirus exposure and HLA in healthy donors. Use of 60 Vbeta and 13 Jbeta primers characterized the PCR. Assay used: immunoSEQ multiplex PCR; TCRdb lists only in-frame clones, some missing. Its listing shows 100,000 to 150,000 clones. The sequenced material came from PBMCs. These receptors were taken from a middle-aged woman in good health and CMV-seronegative.

The CDR3 DNA follows: TGTGCCAGCAGCTTAGGAAGATCACGCCCACCCAGAGATACGCAGTATTTT. It is translated as CASSLGRSRPPRDTQYF. This rearrangement joins TRBV11-2 to TRBJ2-3; no firm D call. From germline, CDR1 is SGHAT and CDR2 FQNNGV. The CDR3 totals 17 residues. V lost 1 base, J lost 5 bases, and 19 bases lay in between.

The rearrangement uses TRBV5-5 and TRBJ1-2; 7 nucleotides align to TRBD1. Germline V gene data show CDR1 as SGHKS and CDR2 as YYEKEE (reference sequence). The CDR3 extends over 15 amino acids. Unmatched junction bases numbered 7, after V lost 2 bases and J lost 3 bases. CDR3 amino acids: CASSFGRGTHYGYTF. CDR3 coding DNA: TGTGCCAGCAGCTTCGGCAGGGGGACACACTATGGCTACACCTTC.

The DNA of the CDR3 is TGTGCCAGCAGCTTAGGGACAGGGAACTCCTACGAGCAGTACTTC. Translated, it gives CASSLGTGNSYEQYF. J is TRBJ2-7 and V is TRBV5-4; 9 bases are a match to TRBD1. There are 15 residues in the CDR3. Germline V gene sequence: CDR1 SGHNT, CDR2 YYREEE (reference sequence). The junction had 3 bases not matched to a gene; V was cut back by 2 bases and J by 0 bases.

CDR3: CASSDPRGTNYGYTF. CDR3 in DNA: TGTGCCAGTAGCGACCCGCGGGGTACTAACTATGGCTACACCTTC. J is TRBJ1-2 and V is TRBV19; D uncertain. This CDR3 spans 15 amino acids. The V and J ends lost 6 bases and 0 bases respectively, with 14 bases between them. Germline V gene data show CDR1 as LNHDA and CDR2 as SQIVND (reference sequence).

The chain carries TRBV5-4 and TRBJ2-7; possible D gene TRBD1, 6 bases. The germline V gene has CDR1 SGHNT and CDR2 YYREEE (reference sequence). This CDR3 is 15 amino acids long. V gave up 4 bases and J gave up 3 bases, with 17 bases separating them. The CDR3 protein is CASSPMPGVRYEQYF. The CDR3 DNA is TGTGCCAGCAGCCCAATGCCAGGGGTCCGCTACGAGCAGTACTTC.

The rearrangement joins TRBV5-1 to TRBJ2-7, with 7 bases aligning to TRBD2. CDR1 and CDR2 (germline): SGHRS, YFSETQ. Losses at the gene ends were 0 bases for V and 6 bases for J; bases not matched to a gene: 0. CDR3 length: 12 residues. The CDR3 protein is CASSLAGGEQYF. DNA of the CDR3: TGCGCCAGCAGCTTGGCGGGAGGCGAGCAGTACTTC. The full variable domain, rest sourced from reference TRBV5-1 and TRBJ2-7, is KAGVTQTPRYLIKTRGQQVTLSCSPISGHRSVSWYQQTPGQGLQFLFEYFSETQRNKGNFPGRFSGRQFSNSRSEMNVSTLELGDSALYLCASSLAGGEQYFGPGTRLTVT.

The rearrangement uses TRBV7-2 and TRBJ1-5, with D possibly being TRBD1 (5 bases). Germline V gives CDR1 SGHTA, CDR2 FQGNSA. Deletions cut 1 base from V and 2 bases from J, with 9 bases between. The CDR3 contains 15 residues. The CDR3 region has the DNA TGTGCCAGCAGCTTAGATCGCAGGGGCAATCAGCCCCAGCATTTT. As protein: CASSLDRRGNQPQHF. The full variable domain, rest sourced from reference TRBV7-2 and TRBJ1-5, is GAGVSQSPSNKVTEKGKDVELRCDPISGHTALYWYRQSLGQGLEFLIYFQGNSAPDKSGLPSDRFSAERTGGSVSTLTIQRTQQEDSAVYLCASSLDRRGNQPQHFGDGTRLSIL.

V usage is TRBV6-5 and J usage is TRBJ2-1, with D possibly matching TRBD1 (7 bases). Germline loops: CDR1 MNHEY, CDR2 SVGAGI. V lost 2 bases to trimming and J lost 7 bases, with 12 bases between them. The length of the CDR3 is 14 residues. DNA of the CDR3: TGTGCCAGCAGTTACCCGGCAGGGGGGAATGAGCAGTTCTTC. As protein: CASSYPAGGNEQFF.

This rearrangement joins TRBV5-1 to TRBJ2-3; D is perhaps TRBD2 (5 bases). Looked up from germline, CDR1 is SGHRS and CDR2 is YFSETQ. V was cut by 2 bases and J by 5 bases, with 12 bases left in between. This CDR3 has 14 amino acids. This CDR3 reads CASSFGGMGDTQYF. For the CDR3, the DNA is TGCGCCAGCAGCTTCGGAGGAATGGGAGATACGCAGTATTTT.

The V gene is TRBV7-9, the J gene TRBJ2-5; D may be TRBD2 (6 bases). The V and J ends lost 0 bases and 7 bases respectively, with 12 bases between them. Germline CDR1 and CDR2: SEHNR and FQNEAQ (reference sequence). The CDR3 has 14 residues. The CDR3 DNA reads as TGTGCCAGCAGCTTAGCGACGAGGGGAGGGACCCAGTACTTC. It encodes CASSLATRGGTQYF.

The chain couples TRBV19 to TRBJ1-1; tentatively, D is TRBD1 (6 bases). V gave up 11 bases and J gave up 5 bases, with 18 bases separating them. The CDR3 spans 13 residues. CDR1 is LNHDA and CDR2 is SQIVND in the germline V gene (reference sequence). The CDR3 protein is CACYTGTGTEAFF. For the CDR3, the DNA is TGTGCCTGCTACACAGGGACGGGTACTGAAGCTTTCTTT.

The chain recombines TRBV7-8 with TRBJ1-1; D might be TRBD1 (6 bases). Between the trimmed V and J ends, which lost 6 bases and 4 bases, there was a span of 15 bases. CDR3 length: 14 amino acids. Germline loops: CDR1 SGHVS, CDR2 FQNEAQ. This CDR3 is CASSSTGFGTEAFF. The CDR3 region has the DNA TGTGCCAGCAGTTCCACAGGGTTCGGCACTGAAGCTTTCTTT. The variable domain in full, completed from reference TRBV7-8 and TRBJ1-1, reads GAGVSQSPRYKVAKRGQDVALRCDPISGHVSLFWYQQALGQGPEFLTYFQNEAQLDKSGLPSDRFFAERPEGSVSTLKIQRTQQEDSAVYLCASSSTGFGTEAFFGQGTRLTVV.

J is TRBJ1-1 and V is TRBV7-6; TRBD1 matches at 9 bases. CDR1 and CDR2 from the germline V gene are SGHVS and FNYEAQ. There are 13 residues in the CDR3. J was trimmed by 1 base and V by 10 bases; bases with no gene match: 4. The CDR3 spells CAIRGQGNTEAFF. CDR3 nucleotide sequence: TGTGCCATCAGGGGACAGGGGAACACTGAAGCTTTCTTT.

DNA for the CDR3: TGTGCCAGCAGTGAACAGTACGCCGGGGAGCTGTTTTTT. As protein: CASSEQYAGELFF. This chain connects TRBV6-4 to TRBJ2-2; D is unresolved. V lost 3 bases, J lost 6 bases, and 8 bases lay in between. Germline lookup yields CDR1 MRHNA and CDR2 SNTAGT. The CDR3 runs to 13 residues.

V gene TRBV6-6 combines with J gene TRBJ2-4; no definite D call. In germline, CDR1 is MNHNY, CDR2 SVGAGI (reference sequence). The V end was cut by 5 bases, the J end by 0 bases, with 2 bases between. CDR3 length equals 12 residues. As DNA, the CDR3 is TGTGCCAGCAGTCAAGCCAAAAACATTCAGTACTTC. This encodes CASSQAKNIQYF.

This chain uses TRBV28 with TRBJ2-2; 7 positions match TRBD2. The length of the CDR3 is 15 residues. Germline loops: CDR1 MDHEN, CDR2 SYDVKM. V lost 1 base to trimming and J lost 4 bases; unmatched junction nucleotides: 3. CDR3 coding DNA: TGTGCCAGCAGTTTATACGGGGGGAGCACCGGGGAGCTGTTTTTT. Amino acid sequence: CASSLYGGSTGELFF.

The J gene is TRBJ1-1, the V gene TRBV14; D is ambiguous. CDR1 and CDR2 from the germline V gene are SGHDN and FVKESK. V was cut by 4 bases and J by 4 bases, with 4 bases left in between. The CDR3 is 11 amino acids. As DNA, the CDR3 is TGTGCCAGCAGCCCCAGCACTGAAGCTTTCTTT. Amino acid sequence: CASSPSTEAFF.

The chain uses TRBV9 and TRBJ1-1, with TRBD1 matching 11 bases. Germline trimming cut 5 bases from V and 10 bases from J; bases unmatched to any gene: 10. CDR3 length: 14 residues. Per germline, CDR1 SGDLS and CDR2 YYNGEE. The CDR3 sequence: CASSDGTGGERAFF. CDR3 nucleotides: TGTGCCAGCAGTGACGGGACAGGGGGGGAACGAGCTTTCTTT.

The J gene is TRBJ1-2, the V gene TRBV7-9; 7 nucleotides agree with TRBD1. CDR1 and CDR2 (germline): SEHNR, FQNEAQ (reference sequence). The CDR3 sequence is 14 residues long. With 5 bases clipped from V and 4 bases from J, the junction kept 7 bases outside the gene matches. This CDR3 reads CASSTGASFYGYTF. The CDR3 DNA is TGTGCCAGCAGCACAGGGGCCAGCTTCTATGGCTACACCTTC.

The chain is built from TRBV4-3 and TRBJ1-6; 9 nucleotides line up with TRBD1. V shed 5 bases and J 6 bases; nucleotides not matched to a gene: 5. The CDR3 loop spans 15 amino acids. CDR1 is LGHNA and CDR2 is YSLEER in the germline V gene. For the CDR3, the DNA is TGCGCCAGCAGCTCCGGACAGGGGAGTAATTCACCCCTCCACTTT. This gives the protein CASSSGQGSNSPLHF.

The chain joins TRBV2 to TRBJ2-7, with D perhaps TRBD1 (6 bases). The CDR3 has 14 amino acids. Germline V gene lookup returns CDR1 SNHLY and CDR2 FYNNEI. The V and J ends lost 10 bases and 0 bases respectively, with 16 bases between them. The CDR3 loop reads CATLPGHSSYEQYF. The CDR3 DNA sequence: TGTGCCACCCTCCCGGGACATAGCTCCTACGAGCAGTACTTC.

The rearrangement joins TRBV18 to TRBJ2-3; no firm D call. The CDR3 has 13 amino acids. CDR1 is KGHSH, CDR2 LQKENI, per germline. The V and J ends lost 3 bases and 5 bases respectively, with 9 bases between them. The CDR3 loop reads CASSPRSKDTQYF. CDR3 nucleotide sequence: TGTGCCAGCTCACCGAGATCTAAAGATACGCAGTATTTT.

This chain joins TRBV15 and TRBJ1-1, with D uncertain. Germline CDR1 and CDR2: LNHNV and YYDKDF (reference sequence). This CDR3 is built from 14 residues. Trimming removed 0 bases at V and 8 bases at J, with 13 bases between. CDR3: CATSRDLFVTEAFF. The CDR3, as DNA: TGTGCCACCAGCAGAGATTTGTTTGTGACAGAAGCTTTCTTT.